A single sample gave rise to the 4 T cell receptor beta chains below, sequenced in a study of blood T cell repertoires in COVID-19. The table came from immunoSEQ multiplex PCR; TCRdb's copy has only in-frame clones and leaves some out. The sample yields around 100,000 clones, 75% to 90% seen once. Input material: peripheral blood. The receptors come from a woman aged 40-49 years with acute or convalescent COVID-19.

The V gene is TRBV6-5, the J gene TRBJ1-1; D is unresolved. Between the trimmed V and J ends, which lost 4 bases and 4 bases, there was a span of 13 bases. CDR3 size: 14 residues. CDR1 and CDR2 (germline): MNHEY, SVGAGI. CDR3 coding DNA: TGTGCCAGCAGTTCTCCCGGGATAGGCACTGAAGCTTTCTTT. The encoded protein is CASSSPGIGTEAFF.

The V and J genes are TRBV5-6 and TRBJ1-4, with TRBD1 matching 8 bases. Losses at the gene ends were 1 base for V and 7 bases for J; bases not matched to a gene: 3. The CDR3 has 14 amino acids. CDR1 is SGHDT, CDR2 YYEEEE, per germline. The CDR3 nucleotides read TGTGCCAGCAGCTTGTCAGGGGGCCCTGAAAAACTGTTTTTT. Translation gives CASSLSGGPEKLFF.

The chain combines TRBV15 with TRBJ1-1; weak D call: TRBD1 (5 bases). Germline V gives CDR1 LNHNV, CDR2 YYDKDF (reference sequence). There are 15 residues in the CDR3. V was clipped by 1 base and J by 4 bases, with 13 bases between them. CDR3 region: CATSRASGQGTEAFF. CDR3 DNA sequence: TGTGCCACCAGCAGAGCCTCAGGGCAGGGCACTGAAGCTTTCTTT.

The chain recombines TRBV2 with TRBJ1-4; a weak D match, TRBD1 (5 bases). CDR3 length: 14 residues. Germline V gives CDR1 SNHLY, CDR2 FYNNEI. Between the trimmed V and J ends, which lost 7 bases and 0 bases, there was a span of 9 bases. CDR3 sequence reads: CASKTAATNEKLFF. For the CDR3, the DNA is TGTGCCAGCAAGACAGCTGCAACTAATGAAAAACTGTTTTTT.